The rows below give T cell receptor beta chains drawn from one sample of a study of T-cell memory formation after mild COVID-19. TCRdb independently ran MiXCR on the 5' RACE reads; one entry per CDR3 protein. The table has around 110,000 distinct CDR3 sequences, around 12% seen once. Sequencing was done on a sample of PBMCs or a T cell subset sorted from them (not recorded which). The receptors come from an adult woman who had mild COVID-19 (a few samples of this study predate the infection). Cell type and time point are not known. The CDR3 runs from the conserved cysteine through the conserved F or W. The D gene is left open where the match is weak. Clone size is shown for a subset of rows, as once, few, many or a class of expanded clone.

cdr3_nt,cdr3_aa,j_call,v_call,d_call,clone_size
TGTGCCAGCTCACTACAGAGACAGCAAGAGACCCAGTACTTC,CASSLQRQQETQYF,TRBJ2-5,TRBV18,.,.
TGCAGTGCTTTGGACGGGGGAACCTACGAGCAGTACTTC,CSALDGGTYEQYF,TRBJ2-7,TRBV20-1,.,many
TGTGCCACCAGCATAGATCCAGGGATGGCAGATACGCAGTATTTT,CATSIDPGMADTQYF,TRBJ2-3,TRBV15,.,.
TGTGCCAGCAGCCCGAGGACAGCCTACTACGAGCAGTACTTC,CASSPRTAYYEQYF,TRBJ2-7,TRBV7-9,.,.
TGTGCCAGCAGCCAAGATTCCGACGGGAGCTCCTACAATGAGCAGTTCTTC,CASSQDSDGSSYNEQFF,TRBJ2-1,TRBV7-9,.,many
TGCGCCAGCAGCCCCCGACTAGCGGGAGAATACAATGAGCAGTTCTTC,CASSPRLAGEYNEQFF,TRBJ2-1,TRBV4-1,TRBD2,.
TGTGCCAGCAGTTTGGGACTAGCTGAGATGGGTACGCAGTATTTT,CASSLGLAEMGTQYF,TRBJ2-3,TRBV7-6,TRBD2,.
TGCAGCGCCTCGAAGGTTCCTAGCCCCGACACAGATACGCAGTATTTT,CSASKVPSPDTDTQYF,TRBJ2-3,TRBV29-1,.,few
TGTGCCAGCAGCCCAACCGGGACAGCCTACGAGCAGTACTTC,CASSPTGTAYEQYF,TRBJ2-7,TRBV7-8,TRBD1,few
TGCAGTGCTAGAGATCATATCCGGCAGCTCTATGGCTACACCTTC,CSARDHIRQLYGYTF,TRBJ1-2,TRBV20-1,.,.
TGTGCCAGCAGACCACAGGTTGAGGAAGACAATGAGCAGTTCTTC,CASRPQVEEDNEQFF,TRBJ2-1,TRBV6-5,.,many
TGTGACAGCAGTTACTCGAGGACAGGGATAAACATTCAGTACTTC,CDSSYSRTGINIQYF,TRBJ2-4,TRBV6-5,TRBD1,many
TGTGCCAGCACCCCTAACTCCTACGAGCAGTACTTC,CASTPNSYEQYF,TRBJ2-7,TRBV3-1,.,.
TGCAGCGTTGCGGAGCCGGGGTTCTACGAGCAGTACTTC,CSVAEPGFYEQYF,TRBJ2-7,TRBV29-1,.,.
TGCGCCAGCAGCCTCTGGGACGCCTCTGGAAACACCATATATTTT,CASSLWDASGNTIYF,TRBJ1-3,TRBV4-1,.,few
TGTGCCAGCAGCAACGAGGACAGATCCTACGAGCAGTACTTC,CASSNEDRSYEQYF,TRBJ2-7,TRBV28,.,few
TGCGCCAGCAGCCAAGATCAGTGGGACAGAACAGATACGCAGTATTTT,CASSQDQWDRTDTQYF,TRBJ2-3,TRBV4-1,TRBD1,many
TGTGCCAGCAGCCTGGACGGGAATAGCAATCAGCCCCAGCATTTT,CASSLDGNSNQPQHF,TRBJ1-5,TRBV12-3/TRBV12-4,.,.
TGTGCCAGCAGTCCTACGACAGCGGACAATGAGCAGTTCTTC,CASSPTTADNEQFF,TRBJ2-1,TRBV6-2/TRBV6-3,.,many
TGCGCCAGCAGCCAAGAGGACAGGGGATACGAGCAGTACTTC,CASSQEDRGYEQYF,TRBJ2-7,TRBV4-3,TRBD1,few
TGTGCCAGCAGTTTGAAGAATGAGCAGTTCTTC,CASSLKNEQFF,TRBJ2-1,TRBV27,.,few
TGTGCCAGCAGCTTAAGGGGGACTAGCGGGGTCCCCGGGTACAATGAGCAGTTCTTC,CASSLRGTSGVPGYNEQFF,TRBJ2-1,TRBV11-2,TRBD2,few
TGTGCCAGCAGTTACTCGAGACCTAGCGGGGGGGCGAAGAGTGAGCAGTTCTTC,CASSYSRPSGGAKSEQFF,TRBJ2-1,TRBV6-2/TRBV6-3,TRBD2,.
TGTGCCAGCATCGTCGGACTAGCGGGACGCAATGAGCAGTTCTTC,CASIVGLAGRNEQFF,TRBJ2-1,TRBV2,TRBD2,few
TGCAGCGCGGCGAACACTGAAGCTTTCTTT,CSAANTEAFF,TRBJ1-1,TRBV29-1,.,.
TGTGCCAGCAGTGAATCTGGCGGGAATACCTACGAGCAGTACTTC,CASSESGGNTYEQYF,TRBJ2-7,TRBV25-1,.,.
TGTGCCAGCAGTTCCATATTAACCAAGGGCTACGAGCAGTACTTC,CASSSILTKGYEQYF,TRBJ2-7,TRBV27,.,.
TGTGCCAGTAGTATCACCTTGGACAGCTCCTACGAGCAGTACTTC,CASSITLDSSYEQYF,TRBJ2-7,TRBV19,.,many
TGTGCCAGCAGTTTCGGACGGTCAAACTACGAGCAGTACTTC,CASSFGRSNYEQYF,TRBJ2-7,TRBV6-5,.,many
TGTGCCAGCAGCCAACCGCGGGGGGCGGGGGAGACTACCGGGGAGCTGTTTTTT,CASSQPRGAGETTGELFF,TRBJ2-2,TRBV9,TRBD2,.
TGTGCCAGCAGCACCGGGACAGGGGCGTCCGGGGAGCTGTTTTTT,CASSTGTGASGELFF,TRBJ2-2,TRBV6-5,TRBD1,many
TGTGCCAGCAGTTTAGGGACGGTCGGCTACGAGCAGTACTTC,CASSLGTVGYEQYF,TRBJ2-7,TRBV12-3/TRBV12-4,.,many
TGTGCCAGCAGCTTACCCGACGGGGACAATGAGCAGTTCTTC,CASSLPDGDNEQFF,TRBJ2-1,TRBV5-5,.,few
TGTGCCAGCGGGGCTGATAGGGAGACCCAGTACTTC,CASGADRETQYF,TRBJ2-5,TRBV12-3/TRBV12-4,.,.
TGTGCCAGCAGCTTGACCAGCGGGGAGCTGTTTTTT,CASSLTSGELFF,TRBJ2-2,TRBV7-9,.,.
TGTGCCAGCACCTTCGGGACTGATCAGAATGAGCAGTTCTTC,CASTFGTDQNEQFF,TRBJ2-1,TRBV12-3/TRBV12-4,.,few
TGTGCCAGCAGTTACCTTACAGGGTCCGAAGCCCAGCATTTT,CASSYLTGSEAQHF,TRBJ1-5,TRBV6-2/TRBV6-3,.,few
TGTGCCACCAGCGGCAGTGATCTTAGCAATCAGCCCCAGCATTTT,CATSGSDLSNQPQHF,TRBJ1-5,TRBV24-1,.,.
TGCAGTGCTAGACAGGTCCGCTATGGCTACACCTTC,CSARQVRYGYTF,TRBJ1-2,TRBV20-1,.,.
TGTGCCAGCAGTTCGCCGGGACTAGCGGGGGGACCCACAGATACGCAGTATTTT,CASSSPGLAGGPTDTQYF,TRBJ2-3,TRBV28,TRBD2,.
TGTGCCATCAGTGGGGACAGGGGGTATCAGCCCCAGCATTTT,CAISGDRGYQPQHF,TRBJ1-5,TRBV10-3,TRBD1,.
TGTGCCAGCACCACAGGGGGTGCCTACAATGAGCAGTTCTTC,CASTTGGAYNEQFF,TRBJ2-1,TRBV6-1,TRBD1,.
TGTGCTAGTGGTTTGGGGGGGATTGGCTACACCTTC,CASGLGGIGYTF,TRBJ1-2,TRBV12-5,.,few
TGTGCCAGCAGATATACACTAGCGGGAGCTATCAATGAGCAGTTCTTC,CASRYTLAGAINEQFF,TRBJ2-1,TRBV6-2/TRBV6-3,TRBD2,.